A selection of T cell receptor beta chains follows, all from one sample in a study of beta chain features in type 1 diabetes. Clones were sequenced by immunoSEQ multiplex PCR, and TCRdb holds only the in-frame ones, with some missing. The repertoire has over 600,000 clones, over 10% of them found once; the top ten carry around 0.12%. The specimen sequenced was naive CD4+ T cells from blood. These receptors were collected from a man between 25 and 39 years old with type 1 diabetes. Each CDR3 is given with its conserved first and last residue. Fields, in order: J gene, V gene, clone size, D gene, CDR3 protein, CDR3 DNA. D genes are given only for firm matches. Size tells how often a clone was seen (once, few, many) or the class of an expanded clone, and some rows leave it out.

J gene: TRBJ1-3
V gene: TRBV2
clone size: few
D gene: -
CDR3 protein: CASTFNRVGGNTIYF
CDR3 DNA: TGTGCCAGCACCTTTAACAGGGTGGGTGGAAACACCATATATTTT

J gene: TRBJ1-6
V gene: TRBV7-9
clone size: -
D gene: -
CDR3 protein: CASSQAGGNSPLHF
CDR3 DNA: TGTGCCAGCAGCCAAGCCGGTGGGAATTCACCCCTCCACTTT

J gene: TRBJ1-1
V gene: TRBV29-1
clone size: few
D gene: TRBD1
CDR3 protein: CSALQGAGNTEAFF
CDR3 DNA: TGCAGCGCGCTACAGGGGGCGGGAAACACTGAAGCTTTCTTT

J gene: TRBJ2-1
V gene: TRBV19
clone size: few
D gene: -
CDR3 protein: CASKDNEQFF
CDR3 DNA: TGTGCCAGTAAAGACAATGAGCAGTTCTTC

J gene: TRBJ2-5
V gene: TRBV6-5
clone size: -
D gene: -
CDR3 protein: CASSYGQGETQYF
CDR3 DNA: TGTGCCAGCAGTTACGGTCAGGGAGAGACCCAGTACTTC

J gene: TRBJ2-3
V gene: TRBV4-3
clone size: few
D gene: -
CDR3 protein: CASSQGGHAGTSTDTQYF
CDR3 DNA: TGCGCCAGCAGCCAAGGCGGTCACGCGGGGACTAGCACAGATACGCAGTATTTT

J gene: TRBJ1-4
V gene: TRBV5-4
clone size: -
D gene: -
CDR3 protein: CASSLQGSEKLFF
CDR3 DNA: TGTGCCAGCAGCCTACAGGGTTCGGAAAAACTGTTTTTT

J gene: TRBJ2-5
V gene: TRBV9
clone size: -
D gene: TRBD2
CDR3 protein: CASSGAGGPQETQYF
CDR3 DNA: TGTGCCAGCAGCGGGGCGGGGGGGCCCCAAGAGACCCAGTACTTC

J gene: TRBJ2-1
V gene: TRBV11-2
clone size: -
D gene: TRBD2
CDR3 protein: CASSKYSGGSYNEQFF
CDR3 DNA: TGTGCCAGCAGCAAGTATAGCGGGGGCAGTTACAATGAGCAGTTCTTC

J gene: TRBJ2-7
V gene: TRBV27
clone size: -
D gene: -
CDR3 protein: CASSSGVYYEQYF
CDR3 DNA: TGTGCCAGCAGTTCCGGGGTCTACTACGAGCAGTACTTC

J gene: TRBJ2-3
V gene: TRBV28
clone size: -
D gene: -
CDR3 protein: CASRGTATDTQYF
CDR3 DNA: TGTGCCAGCAGGGGGACTGCTACAGATACGCAGTATTTT

J gene: TRBJ1-2
V gene: TRBV9
clone size: -
D gene: -
CDR3 protein: CASSGGQPYNYGYTF
CDR3 DNA: TGTGCCAGCAGCGGAGGACAGCCTTATAACTATGGCTACACCTTC

J gene: TRBJ2-7
V gene: TRBV4-2
clone size: -
D gene: TRBD2
CDR3 protein: CASSQPGLGGEQYF
CDR3 DNA: TGTGCCAGCAGCCAACCGGGACTAGGAGGCGAGCAGTACTTC

J gene: TRBJ1-4
V gene: TRBV4-3
clone size: -
D gene: TRBD1
CDR3 protein: CASSQMHGQGRYEKLFF
CDR3 DNA: TGCGCCAGCAGCCAGATGCACGGACAGGGGCGTTATGAAAAACTGTTTTTT

J gene: TRBJ2-7
V gene: TRBV7-9
clone size: few
D gene: -
CDR3 protein: CASSLAGALSYEQYF
CDR3 DNA: TGTGCCAGCAGCTTAGCGGGGGCACTCTCCTACGAGCAGTACTTC

J gene: TRBJ1-2
V gene: TRBV9
clone size: -
D gene: -
CDR3 protein: CASSVNSGYYGYTF
CDR3 DNA: TGTGCCAGCAGCGTAAATTCAGGGTACTATGGCTACACCTTC

J gene: TRBJ1-2
V gene: TRBV23-1
clone size: -
D gene: TRBD1
CDR3 protein: CASSQSDREDGYTF
CDR3 DNA: TGCGCCAGCAGTCAATCCGACAGGGAGGATGGCTACACCTTC

J gene: TRBJ2-1
V gene: TRBV7-9
clone size: -
D gene: -
CDR3 protein: CASSPGRVPFF
CDR3 DNA: TGTGCCAGCAGCCCAGGCAGGGTGCCGTTCTTC

J gene: TRBJ1-1
V gene: TRBV11-2
clone size: -
D gene: TRBD1
CDR3 protein: CASSLMGQGSTEAFF
CDR3 DNA: TGTGCCAGCAGCTTGATGGGACAGGGGTCCACTGAAGCTTTCTTT

J gene: TRBJ2-1
V gene: TRBV5-1
clone size: once
D gene: -
CDR3 protein: CASSLSRASSYNEQFF
CDR3 DNA: TGCGCCAGCAGCTTGTCCAGGGCAAGTTCCTACAATGAGCAGTTCTTC

J gene: TRBJ2-1
V gene: TRBV6-5
clone size: -
D gene: -
CDR3 protein: CASSSTLASYNEQFF
CDR3 DNA: TGTGCCAGCAGTTCGACATTGGCCTCCTACAATGAGCAGTTCTTC

J gene: TRBJ2-3
V gene: TRBV7-2
clone size: -
D gene: -
CDR3 protein: CASSLASLTDTQYF
CDR3 DNA: TGTGCCAGCAGCTTAGCGTCTCTCACAGATACGCAGTATTTT

J gene: TRBJ2-3
V gene: TRBV4-2
clone size: -
D gene: -
CDR3 protein: CASSQVDASTDTQYF
CDR3 DNA: TGTGCCAGCAGCCAAGTCGACGCTAGCACAGATACGCAGTATTTT

J gene: TRBJ1-1
V gene: TRBV7-3
clone size: -
D gene: -
CDR3 protein: CASSPAGENTEAFF
CDR3 DNA: TGTGCCAGCAGCCCAGCAGGGGAGAACACTGAAGCTTTCTTT

J gene: TRBJ2-3
V gene: TRBV5-1
clone size: few
D gene: -
CDR3 protein: CASSLGQHTDTQYF
CDR3 DNA: TGCGCCAGCAGCTTAGGACAGCACACAGATACGCAGTATTTT

J gene: TRBJ2-3
V gene: TRBV5-1
clone size: -
D gene: TRBD2
CDR3 protein: CASSLTRGDTDTQYF
CDR3 DNA: TGCGCCAGCAGCTTGACGCGGGGGGACACAGATACGCAGTATTTT

J gene: TRBJ1-2
V gene: TRBV5-1
clone size: few
D gene: TRBD1
CDR3 protein: CASLPQGASTGYTF
CDR3 DNA: TGCGCCAGCCTTCCTCAGGGGGCCTCTACTGGCTACACCTTC

J gene: TRBJ2-2
V gene: TRBV4-3
clone size: -
D gene: TRBD1
CDR3 protein: CASSLQTGTTGELFF
CDR3 DNA: TGCGCCAGCAGCCTTCAGACAGGGACGACCGGGGAGCTGTTTTTT

J gene: TRBJ1-5
V gene: TRBV2
clone size: few
D gene: -
CDR3 protein: CASSEATESNQPQHF
CDR3 DNA: TGTGCCAGCAGTGAAGCGACAGAAAGCAATCAGCCCCAGCATTTT

J gene: TRBJ2-3
V gene: TRBV21-1
clone size: few
D gene: -
CDR3 protein: CASSKWVRGIWTDTQYF
CDR3 DNA: TGTGCCAGCAGCAAATGGGTGAGGGGGATTTGGACAGATACGCAGTATTTT

J gene: TRBJ2-3
V gene: TRBV5-4
clone size: few
D gene: TRBD1
CDR3 protein: CASSSRDSPLQYF
CDR3 DNA: TGTGCCAGCAGCAGCCGGGACAGCCCGTTGCAGTATTTT

J gene: TRBJ1-3
V gene: TRBV28
clone size: few
D gene: -
CDR3 protein: CASGRTSSGNTIYF
CDR3 DNA: TGTGCCAGCGGACGGACGAGCTCTGGAAACACCATATATTTT

J gene: TRBJ2-3
V gene: TRBV29-1
clone size: -
D gene: -
CDR3 protein: CSVGKIPTDTQYF
CDR3 DNA: TGCAGCGTGGGGAAAATTCCGACAGATACGCAGTATTTT

J gene: TRBJ1-1
V gene: TRBV9
clone size: -
D gene: TRBD1
CDR3 protein: CASSADRGLNTEAFF
CDR3 DNA: TGTGCCAGCAGCGCCGACAGGGGACTCAACACTGAAGCTTTCTTT

J gene: TRBJ1-2
V gene: TRBV12-5
clone size: few
D gene: TRBD1
CDR3 protein: CASGFHYDRDMGYTF
CDR3 DNA: TGTGCTAGTGGTTTCCACTATGACAGGGATATGGGCTACACCTTC

J gene: TRBJ2-1
V gene: TRBV11-3
clone size: few
D gene: TRBD2
CDR3 protein: CASSSTGGYNEQFF
CDR3 DNA: TGTGCCAGCAGCTCAACCGGGGGGTACAATGAGCAGTTCTTC

J gene: TRBJ1-1
V gene: TRBV12-2
clone size: few
D gene: -
CDR3 protein: CASRLGLTGGETEAFF
CDR3 DNA: TGTGCAAGTCGCTTAGGATTGACAGGGGGCGAGACTGAAGCTTTCTTT

J gene: TRBJ2-4
V gene: TRBV5-1
clone size: -
D gene: TRBD1
CDR3 protein: CASSPQTGGNLAKNIQYF
CDR3 DNA: TGCGCCAGCAGCCCCCAGACAGGGGGCAACCTAGCCAAAAACATTCAGTACTTC

J gene: TRBJ2-3
V gene: TRBV5-1
clone size: few
D gene: TRBD2
CDR3 protein: CASSFGLASRTDTQYF
CDR3 DNA: TGCGCCAGCAGCTTTGGACTAGCCTCCCGCACAGATACGCAGTATTTT

J gene: TRBJ2-3
V gene: TRBV5-1
clone size: -
D gene: TRBD1
CDR3 protein: CASSLNRGEDTQYF
CDR3 DNA: TGCGCCAGCAGCTTGAACAGGGGTGAGGATACGCAGTATTTT

J gene: TRBJ1-2
V gene: TRBV30
clone size: few
D gene: -
CDR3 protein: CAWSNGGRGYGYTF
CDR3 DNA: TGTGCCTGGAGTAACGGGGGAAGAGGCTATGGCTACACCTTC

J gene: TRBJ2-5
V gene: TRBV18
clone size: -
D gene: -
CDR3 protein: CASSPRFREETQYF
CDR3 DNA: TGTGCCAGCTCACCCAGGTTCAGGGAAGAGACCCAGTACTTC

J gene: TRBJ2-5
V gene: TRBV7-9
clone size: -
D gene: -
CDR3 protein: CASTRTVQETQYF
CDR3 DNA: TGTGCCAGCACCAGGACCGTACAAGAGACCCAGTACTTC

J gene: TRBJ1-3
V gene: TRBV30
clone size: few
D gene: -
CDR3 protein: CAWRNRDKGNTIYF
CDR3 DNA: TGTGCCTGGAGAAACCGGGACAAAGGAAACACCATATATTTT

J gene: TRBJ1-2
V gene: TRBV7-2
clone size: -
D gene: TRBD1
CDR3 protein: CASSPGQGSHGYTF
CDR3 DNA: TGTGCCAGCAGCCCCGGACAGGGGAGCCATGGCTACACCTTC

J gene: TRBJ2-7
V gene: TRBV9
clone size: few
D gene: -
CDR3 protein: CASSVDPRYEQYF
CDR3 DNA: TGTGCCAGCAGCGTAGACCCCAGATACGAGCAGTACTTC

J gene: TRBJ1-4
V gene: TRBV9
clone size: -
D gene: TRBD1
CDR3 protein: CASSVASRQGGEKLFF
CDR3 DNA: TGTGCCAGCAGCGTAGCTTCCAGACAGGGGGGAGAAAAACTGTTTTTT

J gene: TRBJ2-7
V gene: TRBV18
clone size: -
D gene: TRBD2
CDR3 protein: CASSPRGGETYEQYF
CDR3 DNA: TGTGCCAGCTCACCCCGCGGGGGGGAAACCTACGAGCAGTACTTC

J gene: TRBJ1-1
V gene: TRBV5-1
clone size: -
D gene: TRBD1
CDR3 protein: CASSSGRGPNTEAFF
CDR3 DNA: TGCGCCAGCAGCTCCGGCAGGGGGCCGAACACTGAAGCTTTCTTT

J gene: TRBJ2-1
V gene: TRBV28
clone size: -
D gene: -
CDR3 protein: CASSVGGAYYNEQFF
CDR3 DNA: TGTGCCAGCAGTGTGGGCGGGGCTTACTACAATGAGCAGTTCTTC

J gene: TRBJ2-7
V gene: TRBV28
clone size: few
D gene: -
CDR3 protein: CASTPPGELSYEQYF
CDR3 DNA: TGTGCCAGCACCCCACCGGGAGAACTCTCCTACGAGCAGTACTTC

J gene: TRBJ1-4
V gene: TRBV7-9
clone size: -
D gene: -
CDR3 protein: CASSPPQAGDNEKLFF
CDR3 DNA: TGTGCCAGCAGCCCTCCCCAAGCAGGTGATAATGAAAAACTGTTTTTT

J gene: TRBJ1-2
V gene: TRBV6-5
clone size: -
D gene: -
CDR3 protein: CASTPRVAGGYGYTF
CDR3 DNA: TGTGCCAGCACCCCAAGAGTCGCTGGGGGATATGGCTACACCTTC

J gene: TRBJ2-1
V gene: TRBV5-4
clone size: few
D gene: -
CDR3 protein: CASSRNRDRRNEQFF
CDR3 DNA: TGTGCCAGCAGCCGAAACCGGGACCGTCGAAATGAGCAGTTCTTC

J gene: TRBJ1-6
V gene: TRBV7-6
clone size: few
D gene: -
CDR3 protein: CASSLSADSPLHF
CDR3 DNA: TGTGCCAGCAGCTTATCTGCGGACTCACCCCTCCACTTT